This T cell receptor (beta chain) stems from a study of T cells in Graves' hyperthyroidism and ophthalmopathy. Whole-study context: Pretreatment peripheral blood was obtained at initial diagnosis.

This clonotype was observed a few times. The hyperthyroidism was newly diagnosed and had lasted under 2 months; the patients were aged 18 to 65. It was around 10 ml of fresh peripheral blood that supplied the PBMCs. Amplification targeted TCR beta CDR3 regions from RNA transcripts. Primed by the HTBI set, a first-round RT-PCR was run on the TCR CDR3. TCRdb reprocessed the multiplex PCR reads via MiXCR and lists one record per CDR3 protein. The sample lists 400,000 to 500,000 distinct CDR3 sequences, about an eighth occurring once. Germline values: CDR1 KGHDR, CDR2 SFDVKD. Trimming removed 5 bases from V and 1 base from J; junction bases left unmatched: 3. There are 14 residues in the CDR3.

The TCR originated in a young woman with Graves' hyperthyroidism. The sample was blood. This chain links TRBV24-1 with TRBJ2-5; 7 nucleotides align to TRBD1. CDR3 in amino acids: CATSVGTVQETQYF. The CDR3 nucleotides are TGTGCCACCAGTGTCGGGACAGTCCAAGAGACCCAGTACTTC.